The clone carrying this TCR beta chain was detected ten times or more. The germline CDR1 and CDR2 sequences are GTSNPN and SVGIG (reference sequence). This CDR3 has 13 residues. V shed 4 bases, J shed 4 bases, and the junction held 2 bases outside the gene matches. This specimen belongs to a study of regulatory T cells in long-lasting Graves disease. The time point denotes: newly diagnosed GD, antithyroid drugs for less than 3 months. Scientists built the TCR library using RNA that was extracted from PBMCs. Building of the TCR beta libraries involved iRepertoire HTBI primers and Arm-PCR of CDR3 regions. TCRdb re-called the multiplex PCR reads through MiXCR, storing one row per CDR3 protein. The sample consists of approximately 470,000 distinct CDR3 sequences, roughly 15% of them appearing once. This sample also appeared in a second study, on T cells in Graves' hyperthyroidism and ophthalmopathy.

The chain is built from TRBV30 and TRBJ2-1, with 9 bases aligning to TRBD2. Sequenced material: peripheral blood mononuclear cells (PBMCs), taken at new diagnosis, from a patient treated with antithyroid drugs. The source is a man aged 40-49 years with Graves disease. CDR3 in DNA: TGTGCCTGGACTAGCGGGACTTACAATGAGCAGTTCTTC. Its protein product is CAWTSGTYNEQFF. The full variable domain, its missing parts supplied by reference TRBV30 and TRBJ2-1, is SQTIHQWPATLVQPVGSPLSLECTVEGTSNPNLYWYRQAAGRGLQLLFYSVGIGQISSEVPQNLSASRPQDRQFILSSKKLLLSDSGFYLCAWTSGTYNEQFFGPGTRLTVL.